This T cell receptor beta chain appears in the sequencing data of a study of post-analysis software for immune sequencing data. Study information: Both relapsing-remitting and secondary progressive multiple sclerosis featured among the disease courses, as did progressive-relapsing multiple sclerosis.

Study-wide points: Under F measure analysis, samples from one preparation batch co-clustered strongly. Significantly decreased normalized Chao1 diversity was recorded for multiple sclerosis patients relative to controls. Patients showed TRBV5-6, TRBV5-1 and TRBV20-1 among 4 or 5 TRBV segments more frequent than in controls.

Trimming removed 2 bases at V and 5 bases at J, with 10 bases between. This CDR3 spans 13 amino acids. The germline gives CDR1 MNHNS, CDR2 SASEGT. Every TCR beta cDNA library bore unique molecular identifiers. Starting from approximately 1 to 10 million T cells, the study yielded hundreds of thousands of cDNA molecules. MiXCR was run by TCRdb on the PCR reads, yielding one entry per CDR3 protein. The table lists some 690,000 distinct CDR3 sequences, 25% to 30% of them singletons. A word on this clonotype: Its antigen is still unknown.

The clonotype comes from a girl under 18 with multiple sclerosis. The gene calls are TRBV6-1 and TRBJ2-7; TRBD2 might be the D (5 bases). Sequencing input: blood. The CDR3 DNA follows: TGTGCCAGCAGTGAACGAGGGAACCACGAGCAGTACTTC. Translated, it gives CASSERGNHEQYF.